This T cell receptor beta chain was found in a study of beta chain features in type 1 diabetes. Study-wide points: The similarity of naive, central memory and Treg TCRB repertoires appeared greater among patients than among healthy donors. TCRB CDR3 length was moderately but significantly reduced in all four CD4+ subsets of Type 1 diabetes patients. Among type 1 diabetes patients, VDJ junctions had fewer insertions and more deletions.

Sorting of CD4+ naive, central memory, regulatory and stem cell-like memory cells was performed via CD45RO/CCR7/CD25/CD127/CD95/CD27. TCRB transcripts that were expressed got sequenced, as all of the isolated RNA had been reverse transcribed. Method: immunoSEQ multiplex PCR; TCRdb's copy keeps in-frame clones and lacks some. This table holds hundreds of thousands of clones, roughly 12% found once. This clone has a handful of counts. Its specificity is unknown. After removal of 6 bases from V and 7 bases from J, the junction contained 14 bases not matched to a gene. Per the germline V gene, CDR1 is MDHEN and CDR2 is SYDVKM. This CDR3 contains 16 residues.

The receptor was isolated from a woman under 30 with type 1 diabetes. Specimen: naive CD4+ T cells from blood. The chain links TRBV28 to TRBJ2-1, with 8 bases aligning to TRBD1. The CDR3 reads CASSRHTGTGSNEQFF. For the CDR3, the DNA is TGTGCCAGCAGCCGCCACACCGGGACAGGATCGAATGAGCAGTTCTTC.